This T cell receptor (beta chain) originates from a study of blood T cell repertoires in COVID-19. Across the study: PBMCs, B-cell-depleted T cells, or T cells provided the cDNA or gDNA that made up the material.

Recruits, aged 18 to 89 years, lived in 24 US areas. Donors in Cohort 3 who had recovered were those with two negative PCRs, healthcare professional clearance, or resolution of their symptoms. Original handling: Amplification with reference gene primers provided the estimates of nucleated cell counts. The data were produced by immunoSEQ multiplex PCR, yet TCRdb's version contains in-frame clones alone and is incomplete. D and trimming were read from the DNA, whereas the V and J calls and clone size are those reported in that table. This repertoire shows around 330,000 clones, about 89% found once; its top ten account for about 9.9%. CDR1 is MNHEY and CDR2 is SMNVEV in the germline V gene (reference sequence). This CDR3 region has 15 residues. Trimming cost V 0 bases and J 0 bases, with 8 bases left between them.

Sequenced sample: PBMCs or T cells enriched from blood (not recorded which). The source is a woman in her thirties or forties who had recovered from COVID-19. The rearrangement joins TRBV27 to TRBJ1-1; D remains unclear. The DNA of the CDR3 is TGTGCCAGCAGTTTATCCGCGGCGATGAACACTGAAGCTTTCTTT. Its protein product is CASSLSAAMNTEAFF.